A selection of T cell receptor beta chains follows, all from one sample in a study of cytotoxic CD8 clonotypes in ibrutinib-treated CLL. TCRdb's copy holds only in-frame clones and misses some; the assay was immunoSEQ multiplex PCR. The sample holds roughly 220,000 clones, roughly three quarters seen once. The sample in question was PBMCs, obtained after 12 months of ibrutinib treatment. These receptors all stem from a human donor with chronic lymphocytic leukemia. The CDR3 runs from the conserved cysteine through the conserved F or W. The D gene is left open where the match is weak. Some rows have no size entry. The others give once, few or many, or a class for an expanded clone.

v_gene	j_gene	d_gene	abundance	CDR3aa	CDR3nt
TRBV11-2	TRBJ2-7	.	.	CASSLAGSYEQYF	TGTGCCAGCAGCTTAGCGGGTTCCTACGAGCAGTACTTC
TRBV30	TRBJ1-1	TRBD1	.	CAWSVGTGTEAFF	TGTGCCTGGAGTGTAGGGACAGGGACTGAAGCTTTCTTT
TRBV5-6	TRBJ2-7	.	.	CASSLLQGARGYEQYF	TGTGCCAGCAGCTTGTTGCAGGGCGCGAGGGGCTACGAGCAGTACTTC
TRBV6-4	TRBJ1-5	TRBD1	many	CASSRPGQGIRSNQPQHF	TGTGCCAGCAGTCGTCCGGGACAGGGGATTAGAAGCAATCAGCCCCAGCATTTT
TRBV16	TRBJ1-2	TRBD1	.	CASSQSGQGSYGYTF	TGTGCCAGCAGCCAATCGGGACAGGGCTCCTATGGCTACACCTTC
TRBV2	TRBJ1-1	TRBD1	.	CASSGDRFLGAFF	TGTGCCAGCAGTGGGGACAGGTTCTTAGGTGCTTTCTTT
TRBV4-1	TRBJ2-1	TRBD2	.	CASSQDGGTTVGQFF	TGCGCCAGCAGCCAAGATGGGGGGACTACAGTAGGGCAGTTCTTC
TRBV11-2	TRBJ2-3	.	.	CASSLGGVDTQYF	TGTGCCAGCAGCTTAGGGGGGGTAGATACGCAGTATTTT
TRBV15	TRBJ2-7	.	.	CATSREKGTYEQYF	TGTGCCACCAGCAGAGAAAAGGGAACCTACGAGCAGTACTTC
TRBV9	TRBJ1-3	.	.	CASSVDRAGNTIYF	TGTGCCAGCAGCGTAGATAGGGCTGGAAACACCATATATTTT
TRBV2	TRBJ1-2	.	.	CASSVAQRARFYGYTF	TGTGCCAGCAGCGTCGCCCAGCGGGCGCGCTTCTATGGCTACACCTTC
TRBV2	TRBJ1-1	.	few	CASSRQLNTEAFF	TGTGCCAGCAGTCGACAGCTGAACACTGAAGCTTTCTTT
TRBV7-2	TRBJ1-1	TRBD1	once	CASSGQGARLNTEAFF	TGTGCCAGCAGCGGACAGGGGGCCCGATTGAACACTGAAGCTTTCTTT
TRBV18	TRBJ1-1	.	few	CASSPHLLTEAFF	TGTGCCAGCTCACCACATCTCCTTACTGAAGCTTTCTTT
TRBV7-9	TRBJ2-5	TRBD1	.	CASSPLTGTAQETQYF	TGTGCCAGCAGCCCCTTGACCGGGACAGCTCAAGAGACCCAGTACTTC
TRBV5-1	TRBJ1-2	.	.	CASSLGPFMDGYTF	TGCGCCAGCAGCTTGGGACCGTTTATGGATGGCTACACCTTC
TRBV25-1	TRBJ1-2	.	.	CASSETGYGYTF	TGTGCCAGCAGTGAGACCGGCTATGGCTACACCTTC
TRBV6-6	TRBJ1-4	.	few	CASSYNVEKLFF	TGTGCCAGCAGTTACAATGTTGAAAAACTGTTTTTT
TRBV19	TRBJ1-1	.	.	CASSAWDIRKAFFF	TGTGCCAGTAGTGCTTGGGACATCCGTAAGGCCTTTTTCTTT
TRBV4-1	TRBJ1-5	.	few	CASSQVQVNQPQHF	TGCGCCAGCAGCCAAGTACAGGTTAATCAGCCCCAGCATTTT
TRBV30	TRBJ1-4	TRBD1	.	CAWSVGQGGNEKLFF	TGTGCCTGGAGTGTAGGGCAGGGGGGCAATGAAAAACTGTTTTTT
TRBV29-1	TRBJ1-4	.	.	CSGRDWNEKLFF	TGCAGCGGAAGGGACTGGAATGAAAAACTGTTTTTT